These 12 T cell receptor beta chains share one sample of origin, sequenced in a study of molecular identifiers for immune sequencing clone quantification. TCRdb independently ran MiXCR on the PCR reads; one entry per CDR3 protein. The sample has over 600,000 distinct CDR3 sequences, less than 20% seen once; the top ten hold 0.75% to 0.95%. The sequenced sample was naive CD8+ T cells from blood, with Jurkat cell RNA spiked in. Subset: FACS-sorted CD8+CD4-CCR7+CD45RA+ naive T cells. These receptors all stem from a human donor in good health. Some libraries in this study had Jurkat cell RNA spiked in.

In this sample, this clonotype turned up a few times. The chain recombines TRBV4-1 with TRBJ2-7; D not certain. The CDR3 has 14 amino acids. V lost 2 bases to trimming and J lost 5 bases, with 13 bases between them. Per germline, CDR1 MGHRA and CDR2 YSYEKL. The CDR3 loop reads CASSQLPPTDEQYF. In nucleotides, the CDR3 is TGCGCCAGCAGCCAACTGCCTCCGACCGACGAGCAGTACTTC.

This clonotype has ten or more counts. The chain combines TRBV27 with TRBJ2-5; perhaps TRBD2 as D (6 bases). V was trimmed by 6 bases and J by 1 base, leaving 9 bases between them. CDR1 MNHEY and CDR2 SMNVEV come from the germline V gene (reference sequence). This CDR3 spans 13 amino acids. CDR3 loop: CASSWRGQETQYF. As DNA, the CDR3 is TGTGCCAGCAGCTGGCGGGGCCAAGAGACCCAGTACTTC.

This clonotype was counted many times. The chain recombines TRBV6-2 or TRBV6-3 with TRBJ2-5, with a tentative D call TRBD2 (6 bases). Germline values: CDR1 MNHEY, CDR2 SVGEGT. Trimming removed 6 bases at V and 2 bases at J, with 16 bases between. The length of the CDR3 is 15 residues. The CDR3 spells CASRSLGTPQETQYF. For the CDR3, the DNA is TGTGCCAGCAGGTCCCTCGGGACTCCACAAGAGACCCAGTACTTC.

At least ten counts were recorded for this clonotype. CDR3 sequence: CASSISTGPQPQHF. DNA of the CDR3: TGTGCCAGTAGTATATCCACAGGGCCTCAGCCCCAGCATTTT. J is TRBJ1-5 and V is TRBV19; D perhaps matches TRBD1 (6 bases). The CDR3 runs 14 residues. Germline V gene lookup returns CDR1 LNHDA and CDR2 SQIVND (reference sequence). Between the trimmed V and J ends, which lost 2 bases and 6 bases, there was a span of 11 bases.

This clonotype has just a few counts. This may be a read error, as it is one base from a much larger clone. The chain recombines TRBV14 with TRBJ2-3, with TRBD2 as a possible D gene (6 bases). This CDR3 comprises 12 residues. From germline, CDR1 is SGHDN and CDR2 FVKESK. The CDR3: CAGSLTSETQYF. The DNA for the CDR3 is TGTGCCGGCAGCCTGACTAGTGAAACGCAGTATTTT.

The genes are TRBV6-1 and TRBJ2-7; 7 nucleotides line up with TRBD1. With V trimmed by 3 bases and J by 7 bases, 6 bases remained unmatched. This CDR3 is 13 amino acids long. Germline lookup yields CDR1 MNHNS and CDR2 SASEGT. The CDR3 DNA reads TGTGCCAGCAGTGAGGACAGGCCACGGGAGCAGTACTTC. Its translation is CASSEDRPREQYF.

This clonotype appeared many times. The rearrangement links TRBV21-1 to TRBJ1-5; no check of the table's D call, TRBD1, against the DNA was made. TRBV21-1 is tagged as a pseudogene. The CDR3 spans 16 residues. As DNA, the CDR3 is TGTGCCAGCAGCAAAGAACCGGGACGGTTCGGTCAGCCCCAGCATTTT. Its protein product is CASSKEPGRFGQPQHF.

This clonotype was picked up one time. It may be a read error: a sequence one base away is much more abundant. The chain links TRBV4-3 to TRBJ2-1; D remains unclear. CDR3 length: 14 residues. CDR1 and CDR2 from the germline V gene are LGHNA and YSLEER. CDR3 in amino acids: CASNQDRSWDEQFF. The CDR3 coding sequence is TGCGCCAGCAACCAAGATCGGTCCTGGGATGAGCAGTTCTTC.

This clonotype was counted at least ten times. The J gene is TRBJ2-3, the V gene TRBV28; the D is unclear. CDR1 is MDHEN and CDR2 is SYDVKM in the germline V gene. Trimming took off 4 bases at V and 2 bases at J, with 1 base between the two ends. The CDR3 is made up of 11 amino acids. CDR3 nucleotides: TGTGCCAGCAGTTACACAGATACGCAGTATTTT. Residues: CASSYTDTQYF.

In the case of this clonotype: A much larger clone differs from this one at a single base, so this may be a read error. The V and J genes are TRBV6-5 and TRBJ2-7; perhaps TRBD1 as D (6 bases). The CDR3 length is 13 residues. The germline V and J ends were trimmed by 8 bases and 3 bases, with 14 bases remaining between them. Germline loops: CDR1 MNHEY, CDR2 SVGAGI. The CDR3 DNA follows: TGTGCCAGCTTGATACAGGGTTACTACGAGCAGTACTTC. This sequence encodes CASLIQGYYEQYF.

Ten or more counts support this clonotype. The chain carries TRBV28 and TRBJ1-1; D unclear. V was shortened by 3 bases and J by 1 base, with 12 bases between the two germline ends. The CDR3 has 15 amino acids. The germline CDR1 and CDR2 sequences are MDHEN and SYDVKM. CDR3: CASSFSAGRNTEAFF. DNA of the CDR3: TGTGCCAGCAGTTTCTCGGCAGGTCGGAACACTGAAGCTTTCTTT.

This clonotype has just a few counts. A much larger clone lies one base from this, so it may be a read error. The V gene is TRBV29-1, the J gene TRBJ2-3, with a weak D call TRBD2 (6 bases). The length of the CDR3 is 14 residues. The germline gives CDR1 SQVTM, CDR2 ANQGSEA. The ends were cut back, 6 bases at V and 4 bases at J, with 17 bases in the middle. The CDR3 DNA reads TGCAGCGTACCCCTCGGGGGTTCGCCAGATACGCAGTATTTT. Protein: CSVPLGGSPDTQYF.